One sample yielded the 30 T cell receptor beta chains listed below, sequenced in a study of regulatory T cells in long-lasting Graves disease. According to the study, TCR beta libraries were built with iRepertoire HTBI primers and CDR3-region Arm-PCR. MiXCR was run by TCRdb on the multiplex PCR reads, yielding one entry per CDR3 protein. Of more than 350,000 distinct CDR3 sequences listed, around a fifth were seen once; the top ten hold 13% to 15%. Time point reported: persistent/refractory GD, antithyroid drugs over 5 years with positive TRAb. With RNA extracted from PBMCs as input, the TCR library was made. Sequenced material: peripheral blood mononuclear cells (PBMCs), taken when the disease was refractory, from a patient treated with antithyroid drugs. The receptor source for this set is a female donor with Graves disease.

In its sample, this clonotype was seen many times. The rearrangement uses TRBV30 and TRBJ2-5; weak D call: TRBD2 (5 bases). V lost 2 bases and J 5 bases, leaving 12 bases between the germline ends. Germline loops: CDR1 GTSNPN, CDR2 SVGIG (reference sequence). This CDR3 has 13 amino acids. The DNA of the CDR3 is TGTGCCTGGAGTCTCCCGGAGGAGGAGACCCAGTACTTC. This codes for CAWSLPEEETQYF.

This chain links TRBV5-1 with TRBJ2-7; 8 nucleotides align to TRBD2. Germline-derived CDR1 and CDR2 are SGHRS and YFSETQ. CDR3 size: 16 residues. Germline trimming cut 4 bases from V and 5 bases from J; bases unmatched to any gene: 14. CDR3 DNA: TGCGCCAGCAGCCCCGGGGGGGGCCGGCTTGAGGACGAGCAGTACTTC. It codes for CASSPGGGRLEDEQYF.

J is TRBJ2-7 and V is TRBV20-1; D ambiguous. Germline CDR1 DFQATT, CDR2 SNEGSKA (reference sequence). The CDR3 loop spans 12 amino acids. Trimming left V 5 bases short and J 2 bases short, with 10 bases between. The DNA of the CDR3 is TGCAGTGCTGGATCCCTAACCTACGAGCAGTACTTC. Its protein is CSAGSLTYEQYF.

This sequence joins TRBV15 and TRBJ1-5, with D possibly TRBD1 on 5 matching bases. Trimming took off 1 base at V and 0 bases at J, with 10 bases between the two ends. Germline lookup yields CDR1 LNHNV and CDR2 YYDKDF (reference sequence). CDR3 length: 16 residues. CDR3 sequence: CATSRVGQGSNQPQHF. The CDR3, as DNA: TGTGCCACCAGCAGAGTGGGGCAGGGTAGCAATCAGCCCCAGCATTTT.

This clonotype has a handful of counts. The chain couples TRBV3-1 to TRBJ1-5, with D perhaps TRBD1 (6 bases). V was cut by 0 bases and J by 6 bases, with 12 bases left in between. The CDR3 covers 15 residues. Germline values: CDR1 LGHDT, CDR2 YNNKEL (reference sequence). DNA for the CDR3: TGTGCCAGCAGCCAAGATCCGGGGGCCAGTCAGCCCCAGCATTTT. Translating gives CASSQDPGASQPQHF.

This clonotype was found many times. The CDR3 spells CAITQEKNSYEQYF. The CDR3 coding sequence is TGTGCCATCACGCAGGAAAAAAACTCCTACGAGCAGTACTTC. The chain joins TRBV10-3 to TRBJ2-7; D gene unclear. Trimming took off 7 bases at V and 0 bases at J, with 13 bases between the two ends. Germline CDR1 and CDR2: ENHRY and SYGVKD. CDR3 size: 14 residues.

This clonotype was seen more than once but under ten times. V usage is TRBV15 and J usage is TRBJ2-2, with 7 bases aligning to TRBD1. The germline CDR1 and CDR2 sequences are LNHNV and YYDKDF (reference sequence). V gave up 2 bases and J gave up 1 base; unmatched junction bases: 7. The CDR3 length is 17 residues. The CDR3 sequence is CATSRKSGGMNTGELFF. Written as DNA, the CDR3 is TGTGCCACCAGCAGAAAGTCAGGGGGAATGAACACCGGGGAGCTGTTTTTT.

At least ten counts were recorded for this clonotype. The chain combines TRBV3-1 with TRBJ2-7; D gene ambiguous. The germline V gene has CDR1 LGHDT and CDR2 YNNKEL (reference sequence). There are 14 residues in the CDR3. The V gene lost 1 base and the J gene lost 2 bases, with 9 bases spanning the gap. CDR3 DNA: TGTGCCAGCAGCCAAGCGGTTGGGGCCTACGAGCAGTACTTC. It yields the protein CASSQAVGAYEQYF.

In this sample, this clonotype turned up many times. The rearrangement joins TRBV20-1 to TRBJ2-4; perhaps TRBD1 as D (7 bases). CDR3 length: 13 amino acids. CDR1 and CDR2 (germline): DFQATT, SNEGSKA (reference sequence). In nucleotides, the CDR3 is TGCAGCCAACGAGGAGGGACAGTAAACATTCAGTACTTC. This codes for CSQRGGTVNIQYF.

At least ten counts were recorded for this clonotype. The chain is built from TRBV6-9 and TRBJ1-6; D unclear. The V and J ends lost 3 bases and 7 bases respectively, with 13 bases between them. CDR1 is MNHGY and CDR2 is SVAAGI in the germline V gene. CDR3 size: 15 residues. This chain's CDR3 is CASSYRGGSNSPLHF. The CDR3 DNA follows: TGTGCCAGCAGTTACCGGGGAGGATCCAATTCACCCCTCCACTTT.

The chain couples TRBV19 to TRBJ2-7; no clear D. The germline gives CDR1 LNHDA, CDR2 SQIVND (reference sequence). This CDR3 has 13 amino acids. The V and J ends lost 6 bases and 2 bases respectively, with 11 bases between them. CDR3 region: CASSPDGTYEQYF. CDR3 coding DNA: TGTGCCAGTAGCCCAGACGGTACCTACGAGCAGTACTTC. The full variable domain, completed using reference TRBV19 and TRBJ2-7, is DGGITQSPKYLFRKEGQNVTLSCEQNLNHDAMYWYRQDPGQGLRLIYYSQIVNDFQKGDIAEGYSVSREKKESFPLTVTSAQKNPTAFYLCASSPDGTYEQYFGPGTRLTVT.

This clonotype was picked up many times. The CDR3 DNA follows: TGTGCCAGCAGTTTAGGTACTTCACCCCTCCACTTT. It codes for CASSLGTSPLHF. J is TRBJ1-6 and V is TRBV28; no firm D call. With 2 bases removed from V and 9 bases from J, the gap between germline ends came to 5 bases. The CDR3 extends over 12 amino acids. Germline V CDR1 and CDR2: MDHEN, SYDVKM. The entire variable domain, with the rest obtained from reference TRBV28 and TRBJ1-6, is as follows: DVKVTQSSRYLVKRTGEKVFLECVQDMDHENMFWYRQDPGLGLRLIYFSYDVKMKEKGDIPEGYSVSREKKERFSLILESASTNQTSMYLCASSLGTSPLHFGNGTRLTVT.

The chain combines TRBV27 with TRBJ2-7, with a tentative D call TRBD1 (6 bases). Looked up from germline, CDR1 is MNHEY and CDR2 is SMNVEV (reference sequence). V was trimmed by 4 bases and J by 7 bases, leaving 23 bases between them. The CDR3 contains 16 residues. In DNA, the CDR3 is TGTGCCAGCAGTTCTCAACCCAGGGGAAAACCCGAGGAGCAGTACTTC. Its protein is CASSSQPRGKPEEQYF.

This clonotype has just a few counts. The chain couples TRBV29-1 to TRBJ2-3; D possibly uses TRBD1 or TRBD2 (5 bases each). Germline-derived CDR1 and CDR2 are SQVTM and ANQGSEA. This CDR3 has 13 amino acids. V gave up 3 bases and J gave up 2 bases, with 9 bases separating them. CDR3 in amino acids: CSVDRETTDTQYF. CDR3 coding DNA: TGCAGCGTTGACAGGGAGACCACAGATACGCAGTATTTT.

This clonotype came up a few times. The chain uses TRBV19 and TRBJ1-6; D may be TRBD1 (6 bases). The germline V gene encodes CDR1 LNHDA and CDR2 SQIVND (reference sequence). V lost 5 bases, J lost 9 bases, and 17 bases lay in between. The CDR3 is 15 residues long. CDR3 region: CASSFPRTAISPLHF. The CDR3 DNA is TGTGCCAGTAGTTTTCCCCGGACAGCAATTTCACCCCTCCACTTT.

At least ten counts were recorded for this clonotype. The chain employs TRBV2 and TRBJ2-5, with 9 bases fitting TRBD1. This CDR3 comprises 13 residues. Germline values: CDR1 SNHLY, CDR2 FYNNEI. Losses at the gene ends were 10 bases for V and 5 bases for J; bases not matched to a gene: 8. CDR3 nucleotide sequence: TGTGCCACCCGGACAGGGGCCGGGGAGACCCAGTACTTC. It specifies CATRTGAGETQYF.

This clonotype was recorded at least ten times. This sequence joins TRBV7-9 and TRBJ2-7; D is unresolved. Between the trimmed V and J ends, which lost 5 bases and 1 base, there was a span of 6 bases. Germline CDR1 reads SEHNR; CDR2 reads FQNEAQ (reference sequence). This CDR3 contains 12 residues. For the CDR3, the DNA is TGTGCCAGCAGCGTCGTTTCCTACGAGCAGTACTTC. It codes for CASSVVSYEQYF.

The CDR3 DNA sequence: TGTGCCAGCAGAGCGGGAGGGAAGAACACCGGGGAGCTGTTTTTT. Protein sequence: CASRAGGKNTGELFF. The rearrangement joins TRBV9 to TRBJ2-2; 10 bases match TRBD2. Unmatched junction bases numbered 2, after V lost 5 bases and J lost 1 base. The germline V gene encodes CDR1 SGDLS and CDR2 YYNGEE. The CDR3 extends over 15 amino acids. Complete variable domain (other parts from reference TRBV9 and TRBJ2-2): DSGVTQTPKHLITATGQRVTLRCSPRSGDLSVYWYQQSLDQGLQFLIQYYNGEERAKGNILERFSAQQFPDLHSELNLSSLELGDSALYFCASRAGGKNTGELFFGEGSRLTVL.

This clonotype was counted between two and nine times. The chain links TRBV7-9 to TRBJ1-1, with 11 nucleotides matching TRBD1. The CDR3 sequence is 17 residues long. After removal of 0 bases from V and 1 base from J, the junction contained 4 bases not matched to a gene. Germline V gene sequence: CDR1 SEHNR, CDR2 FQNEAQ (reference sequence). The CDR3 region has the DNA TGTGCCAGCAGCTTAGCTGGACAGGGGGCGCGGAACACTGAAGCTTTCTTT. This sequence encodes CASSLAGQGARNTEAFF. Together with reference TRBV7-9 and TRBJ1-1, the CDR3 gives the full variable domain: DTGVSQNPRHKITKRGQNVTFRCDPISEHNRLYWYRQTLGQGPEFLTYFQNEAQLEKSRLLSDRFSAERPKGSFSTLEIQRTEQGDSAMYLCASSLAGQGARNTEAFFGQGTRLTVV.

This clonotype was detected only a few times. The genes are TRBV5-6 and TRBJ2-2; 8 bases align to TRBD2. The CDR3 is 16 residues long. The V gene end was trimmed by 4 bases and the J gene end by 7 bases; junction bases not matched to a gene: 12. The germline CDR1 and CDR2 sequences are SGHDT and YYEEEE. CDR3 coding DNA: TGTGCCAGCAGCCCCGTGCCGGGAGGGCGAGTCGGGGAGCTGTTTTTT. Protein product: CASSPVPGGRVGELFF. Using reference TRBV5-6 and TRBJ2-2 for the parts outside the CDR3, the full variable domain is DAGVTQSPTHLIKTRGQQVTLRCSPKSGHDTVSWYQQALGQGPQFIFQYYEEEERQRGNFPDRFSGHQFPNYSSELNVNALLLGDSALYLCASSPVPGGRVGELFFGEGSRLTVL.

This chain uses TRBV28 with TRBJ2-5, with 12 bases that match TRBD1. From germline, CDR1 is MDHEN and CDR2 SYDVKM. The CDR3 consists of 17 residues. Trimming removed 7 bases from V and 5 bases from J; junction bases left unmatched: 14. The CDR3 reads CASIRGFGTGGRETQYF. For the CDR3, the DNA is TGTGCCAGCATCCGCGGCTTCGGGACAGGGGGCAGGGAGACCCAGTACTTC.

This clonotype has ten or more counts. The chain employs TRBV27 and TRBJ2-5; the D gene is possibly TRBD2 (6 bases). The germline gives CDR1 MNHEY, CDR2 SMNVEV (reference sequence). V dropped 6 bases and J dropped 0 bases, with 14 bases sitting between them. The CDR3 has 15 residues. In DNA form, the CDR3 reads TGTGCCAGCAGGCCGGGACTCATGTACCAAGAGACCCAGTACTTC. Translation gives CASRPGLMYQETQYF.

This clonotype was found many times. The J gene is TRBJ2-7, the V gene TRBV27; 9 nucleotides line up with TRBD1. The germline V gene has CDR1 MNHEY and CDR2 SMNVEV (reference sequence). This CDR3 has 13 amino acids. CDR3 DNA: TGTGCAGCGGACAGGGGACTTACCTACGAGCAGTACTTC. It specifies CAADRGLTYEQYF.

This clonotype was picked up many times. This chain connects TRBV20-1 to TRBJ1-2; 9 bases are a match to TRBD1. The V and J ends lost 0 bases and 4 bases, in that order; junction bases with no gene match: 6. This CDR3 has 15 residues. Germline V gene data show CDR1 as DFQATT and CDR2 as SNEGSKA (reference sequence). Here the CDR3 DNA reads TGCAGTGCTAGAGAAACCGGGACAGGGACCTATGGCTACACCTTC. It specifies CSARETGTGTYGYTF.

The chain is built from TRBV7-9 and TRBJ2-5; D uncertain. This CDR3 has 15 amino acids. The V and J ends lost 6 bases and 4 bases respectively, with 18 bases between them. CDR1 and CDR2 (germline): SEHNR, FQNEAQ (reference sequence). CDR3 in DNA: TGTGCCAGCAGGACGCCGGGCCCCAAGAGAGAGACCCAGTACTTC. Translating it yields CASRTPGPKRETQYF.

On this clonotype itself: Germline and junction disagree at one end, which may indicate a read error. The V and J genes are TRBV27 and TRBJ1-1; tentatively, D is TRBD1 (5 bases). Looked up from germline, CDR1 is MNHEY and CDR2 is SMNVEV (reference sequence). CDR3 length: 14 amino acids. CDR3 nucleotides: TGTGCCAGCAGTTTATCGACAGTGAACACTGAAACTTTCTTT. This codes for CASSLSTVNTETFF.

Note on this clonotype: A single base separates this from a much larger clone, so it may be a read error. V and J are TRBV6-1 and TRBJ2-7, with D perhaps TRBD2 (6 bases). CDR3 length: 13 amino acids. CDR1 is MNHNS and CDR2 is SASEGT in the germline V gene. CDR3 protein: CVSSESASVEQYF. The DNA for the CDR3 is TGTGTCAGCAGTGAGTCGGCTAGCGTCGAGCAGTACTTC.

This clonotype was picked up a small number of times. V gene TRBV27 combines with J gene TRBJ2-7; TRBD1 is a possible D gene (6 bases). V was pared by 1 base and J by 4 bases, with 8 bases between. The CDR3 spans 13 residues. CDR1 and CDR2 from the germline V gene are MNHEY and SMNVEV (reference sequence). The DNA of the CDR3 is TGTGCCAGCAGTTTATTGGACAGATACGAGCAGTACTTC. Translation gives CASSLLDRYEQYF.

This clonotype was counted at least ten times. V and J are TRBV25-1 and TRBJ1-1; D call uncertain. Trimming shortened V by 3 bases and J by 2 bases, and 13 bases separated the two germline ends. This CDR3 is 15 amino acids long. Germline CDR1 reads MGHDK; CDR2 reads SYGVNS. The CDR3 DNA is TGTGCCAGCAGTGAGCCTGACAAGGATAACACTGAAGCTTTCTTT. It specifies CASSEPDKDNTEAFF. The complete variable domain, with remaining parts taken from reference TRBV25-1 and TRBJ1-1, reads EADIYQTPRYLVIGTGKKITLECSQTMGHDKMYWYQQDPGMELHLIHYSYGVNSTEKGDLSSESTVSRIRTEHFPLTLESARPSHTSQYLCASSEPDKDNTEAFFGQGTRLTVV.

CDR3 sequence: CASSYSMVGRADEQYF. DNA of the CDR3: TGTGCCAGCAGTTACTCGATGGTTGGCAGGGCGGACGAGCAGTACTTC. The chain joins TRBV6-5 to TRBJ2-7; perhaps TRBD1 as D (5 bases). The V end was cut by 0 bases, the J end by 5 bases, with 17 bases between. CDR1 is MNHEY and CDR2 is SVGAGI in the germline V gene. CDR3 length: 16 amino acids.